This is a list of T cell receptor beta chains from one sample in a study of T cells after yellow fever vaccination. TCRdb fed the 5' RACE reads into MiXCR, producing one record per CDR3 protein. The data contain more than 50,000 distinct CDR3 sequences, 5% to 6.5% of them singletons. Sequenced here: PBMCs, either bulk or a sorted T-cell subset (CD4+, CD8+, memory, or dextramer-sorted; not recorded which), sampled on the day of the yellow fever booster vaccination. Receptors originate from a young man who received the YFV17D yellow fever vaccine. Both conserved end residues are part of each CDR3. A D gene is named only where the DNA matches it firmly. Clone size is given for some rows only: seen once, a few or many times, or a class if the clone is expanded.

j_call: TRBJ1-5
d_call: .
clone_size: many
v_call: TRBV20-1
cdr3_aa: CSASLLGAAINQPQHF
cdr3_nt: TGCAGTGCTAGCCTCCTAGGGGCCGCCATCAATCAGCCCCAGCATTTT

j_call: TRBJ2-1
d_call: .
clone_size: many
v_call: TRBV7-6
cdr3_aa: CASSLSDLIVSDNEQFF
cdr3_nt: TGTGCCAGCAGCTTATCGGACCTAATAGTGTCAGACAATGAGCAGTTCTTC

j_call: TRBJ1-6
d_call: TRBD1
clone_size: many
v_call: TRBV20-1
cdr3_aa: CSANWGGGGSPLHF
cdr3_nt: TGCAGTGCGAATTGGGGAGGGGGCGGTTCACCCCTCCACTTT

j_call: TRBJ1-2
d_call: .
clone_size: many
v_call: TRBV4-3
cdr3_aa: CASSQSDRPYGYTF
cdr3_nt: TGCGCCAGCAGCCAATCCGACAGACCCTATGGCTACACCTTC

j_call: TRBJ2-4
d_call: .
clone_size: few
v_call: TRBV11-2
cdr3_aa: CASSPLLVYRVGRAKNIQYF
cdr3_nt: TGTGCCAGCAGCCCCCTTTTGGTCTACCGGGTTGGGCGTGCCAAAAACATTCAGTACTTC

j_call: TRBJ2-6
d_call: TRBD1
clone_size: many
v_call: TRBV11-2
cdr3_aa: CASSRPGTGTGANVLTF
cdr3_nt: TGTGCCAGCAGCCGTCCCGGGACAGGGACCGGGGCCAACGTCCTGACTTTC

j_call: TRBJ1-1
d_call: .
clone_size: many
v_call: TRBV11-2
cdr3_aa: CASSLVRSNTEAFF
cdr3_nt: TGTGCCAGCAGCTTAGTGAGGTCGAACACTGAAGCTTTCTTT

j_call: TRBJ2-5
d_call: .
clone_size: many
v_call: TRBV10-1
cdr3_aa: CASSEILAGTQYF
cdr3_nt: TGCGCCAGCAGTGAAATACTAGCTGGGACCCAGTACTTC

j_call: TRBJ2-7
d_call: TRBD2
clone_size: .
v_call: TRBV6-1
cdr3_aa: CASSASGGSSYEQYF
cdr3_nt: TGTGCCAGCAGTGCTAGCGGGGGGAGCTCCTACGAGCAGTACTTC

j_call: TRBJ2-7
d_call: TRBD2
clone_size: .
v_call: TRBV7-9
cdr3_aa: CASSGTSGSYEQYF
cdr3_nt: TGTGCCAGCAGCGGGACTAGCGGGTCCTACGAGCAGTACTTC

j_call: TRBJ2-5
d_call: TRBD2
clone_size: few
v_call: TRBV12-3/TRBV12-4
cdr3_aa: CASSPGTSGEKTQYF
cdr3_nt: TGTGCCAGCAGTCCCGGGACTAGCGGGGAAAAGACCCAGTACTTC

j_call: TRBJ1-2
d_call: .
clone_size: many
v_call: TRBV20-1
cdr3_aa: CSARGRTDYGYTF
cdr3_nt: TGCAGTGCTAGAGGACGGACGGACTATGGCTACACCTTC

j_call: TRBJ1-2
d_call: .
clone_size: .
v_call: TRBV6-5
cdr3_aa: CASSYSTSRGYGYTF
cdr3_nt: TGTGCCAGCAGTTACTCGACGTCGAGGGGCTATGGCTACACCTTC

j_call: TRBJ2-3
d_call: .
clone_size: few
v_call: TRBV4-1
cdr3_aa: CASSQVFDTQYF
cdr3_nt: TGCGCCAGCAGCCAAGTTTTCGATACGCAGTATTTT

j_call: TRBJ2-5
d_call: TRBD2
clone_size: many
v_call: TRBV29-1
cdr3_aa: CSVGASGGAEETQYF
cdr3_nt: TGCAGCGTTGGAGCCAGCGGGGGGGCAGAAGAGACCCAGTACTTC

j_call: TRBJ2-1
d_call: TRBD2
clone_size: many
v_call: TRBV5-1
cdr3_aa: CASSPGPVLANEQFF
cdr3_nt: TGCGCCAGCAGCCCAGGTCCTGTACTAGCGAATGAGCAGTTCTTC

j_call: TRBJ1-3
d_call: .
clone_size: many
v_call: TRBV7-6
cdr3_aa: CASSPSPGAGNTIYF
cdr3_nt: TGTGCCAGCAGCCCATCACCAGGGGCCGGAAACACCATATATTTT

j_call: TRBJ2-5
d_call: TRBD2
clone_size: few
v_call: TRBV12-3/TRBV12-4
cdr3_aa: CASSTGLAGQETQYF
cdr3_nt: TGTGCCAGCAGTACTGGACTAGCGGGTCAAGAGACCCAGTACTTC

j_call: TRBJ2-3
d_call: .
clone_size: few
v_call: TRBV7-8
cdr3_aa: CASSPRPPGGMADTQYF
cdr3_nt: TGTGCCAGCAGCCCCCGCCCCCCCGGGGGTATGGCAGATACGCAGTATTTT

j_call: TRBJ1-1
d_call: .
clone_size: few
v_call: TRBV18
cdr3_aa: CASSPLMGIDMNTEAFF
cdr3_nt: TGTGCCAGCTCACCACTCATGGGAATTGACATGAACACTGAAGCTTTCTTT

j_call: TRBJ2-7
d_call: TRBD1
clone_size: .
v_call: TRBV12-5
cdr3_aa: CASGAGTGVVEQYF
cdr3_nt: TGTGCTAGTGGTGCCGGGACAGGGGTTGTCGAGCAGTACTTC

j_call: TRBJ2-1
d_call: TRBD2
clone_size: few
v_call: TRBV11-2
cdr3_aa: CASSLYGGFGGNEQFF
cdr3_nt: TGTGCCAGCAGCTTGTACGGGGGGTTCGGTGGGAATGAGCAGTTCTTC

j_call: TRBJ2-5
d_call: TRBD2
clone_size: few
v_call: TRBV5-1
cdr3_aa: CASSFFASGAETQYF
cdr3_nt: TGCGCCAGCAGCTTTTTTGCTAGCGGGGCGGAGACCCAGTACTTC

j_call: TRBJ1-5
d_call: TRBD1
clone_size: few
v_call: TRBV6-2/TRBV6-3
cdr3_aa: CASSYAGGGQPQHF
cdr3_nt: TGTGCCAGCAGTTACGCAGGGGGCGGTCAGCCCCAGCATTTT

j_call: TRBJ1-1
d_call: TRBD1
clone_size: few
v_call: TRBV5-1
cdr3_aa: CASSLGWTGGPMNTEAFF
cdr3_nt: TGCGCCAGCAGCTTGGGTTGGACAGGGGGCCCGATGAACACTGAAGCTTTCTTT

j_call: TRBJ1-2
d_call: .
clone_size: few
v_call: TRBV3-1
cdr3_aa: CASSQDGARNYGYTF
cdr3_nt: TGTGCCAGCAGCCAAGATGGCGCCAGAAACTATGGCTACACCTTC

j_call: TRBJ2-1
d_call: .
clone_size: few
v_call: TRBV10-3
cdr3_aa: CAISDRAGTVDEQFF
cdr3_nt: TGTGCCATCAGTGATCGAGCCGGGACCGTCGATGAGCAGTTCTTC

j_call: TRBJ2-7
d_call: .
clone_size: .
v_call: TRBV19
cdr3_aa: CASSITGDEQYF
cdr3_nt: TGTGCCAGTAGTATAACGGGCGACGAGCAGTACTTC

j_call: TRBJ2-1
d_call: TRBD2
clone_size: few
v_call: TRBV7-9
cdr3_aa: CATFGLAGVLPNEQFF
cdr3_nt: TGTGCCACCTTCGGACTAGCGGGGGTACTTCCCAATGAGCAGTTCTTC

j_call: TRBJ2-7
d_call: .
clone_size: few
v_call: TRBV5-5
cdr3_aa: CASSLSPLGTAVSEQYF
cdr3_nt: TGTGCCAGCAGCTTGTCCCCCCTAGGCACAGCGGTTAGCGAGCAGTACTTC

j_call: TRBJ2-7
d_call: TRBD2
clone_size: many
v_call: TRBV7-8
cdr3_aa: CASSPEVGTSGYYEQYF
cdr3_nt: TGTGCCAGCAGCCCCGAGGTTGGGACTAGCGGATACTACGAGCAGTACTTC

j_call: TRBJ1-5
d_call: .
clone_size: many
v_call: TRBV5-1
cdr3_aa: CASSLWWGAQPQHF
cdr3_nt: TGCGCCAGCAGCTTGTGGTGGGGGGCTCAGCCCCAGCATTTT

j_call: TRBJ2-3
d_call: .
clone_size: many
v_call: TRBV7-9
cdr3_aa: CASSLAGGSTDTQYF
cdr3_nt: TGTGCCAGCAGCTTAGCGGGGGGAAGCACAGATACGCAGTATTTT

j_call: TRBJ2-7
d_call: .
clone_size: .
v_call: TRBV20-1
cdr3_aa: CSARGLRTQTYEQYF
cdr3_nt: TGCAGTGCTAGAGGGTTGCGTACCCAGACCTACGAGCAGTACTTC

j_call: TRBJ2-3
d_call: TRBD1
clone_size: .
v_call: TRBV28
cdr3_aa: CASSLSTGADTQYF
cdr3_nt: TGTGCCAGCAGTTTATCTACAGGGGCAGATACGCAGTATTTT

j_call: TRBJ2-5
d_call: .
clone_size: many
v_call: TRBV12-3/TRBV12-4
cdr3_aa: CASSPRPPATAQYF
cdr3_nt: TGTGCCAGCAGTCCCCGGCCGCCGGCGACGGCCCAGTACTTC

j_call: TRBJ2-3
d_call: TRBD2
clone_size: many
v_call: TRBV20-1
cdr3_aa: CSARAPRAGGPLDTQYF
cdr3_nt: TGCAGTGCTAGAGCCCCTCGGGCGGGGGGGCCGCTAGATACGCAGTATTTT

j_call: TRBJ2-2
d_call: .
clone_size: few
v_call: TRBV10-3
cdr3_aa: CAISDAGPTGELFF
cdr3_nt: TGTGCCATCAGTGATGCAGGTCCCACCGGGGAGCTGTTTTTT

j_call: TRBJ2-7
d_call: TRBD1
clone_size: many
v_call: TRBV12-3/TRBV12-4
cdr3_aa: CASSSTGDGEQYF
cdr3_nt: TGTGCCAGCAGTTCGACAGGGGACGGCGAGCAGTACTTC

j_call: TRBJ1-1
d_call: .
clone_size: many
v_call: TRBV4-3
cdr3_aa: CASSQVPNTEAFF
cdr3_nt: TGCGCCAGCAGCCAAGTCCCGAACACTGAAGCTTTCTTT

j_call: TRBJ1-1
d_call: .
clone_size: many
v_call: TRBV7-9
cdr3_aa: CASSLGVRTEAFF
cdr3_nt: TGTGCCAGCAGCTTAGGGGTTAGAACTGAAGCTTTCTTT

j_call: TRBJ1-1
d_call: .
clone_size: few
v_call: TRBV15
cdr3_aa: CATSRAGYGTEAFF
cdr3_nt: TGTGCCACCAGCAGAGCAGGGTATGGCACTGAAGCTTTCTTT

j_call: TRBJ1-1
d_call: .
clone_size: .
v_call: TRBV5-1
cdr3_aa: CASSLKGTEAFF
cdr3_nt: TGCGCCAGCAGCTTGAAGGGGACTGAAGCTTTCTTT

j_call: TRBJ2-1
d_call: .
clone_size: few
v_call: TRBV27
cdr3_aa: CASSPVGAYNHEQFF
cdr3_nt: TGTGCCAGCAGCCCCGTGGGGGCCTATAACCATGAGCAGTTCTTC

j_call: TRBJ1-2
d_call: .
clone_size: many
v_call: TRBV4-1
cdr3_aa: CASSQDTLLGANYGYTF
cdr3_nt: TGCGCCAGCAGCCAAGACACCCTTCTCGGAGCTAACTATGGCTACACCTTC

j_call: TRBJ2-3
d_call: TRBD2
clone_size: .
v_call: TRBV7-9
cdr3_aa: CASSAPGTSGVGYPDTQYF
cdr3_nt: TGTGCCAGCAGCGCCCCCGGGACTAGCGGGGTAGGGTACCCAGATACGCAGTATTTT